The 26 T cell receptor beta chains given below trace back to one sample, sequenced in a study of response to subunit inactivated influenza vaccine. TCRdb independently ran MiXCR on the RT-PCR reads; one entry per CDR3 protein. Among hundreds of thousands of distinct CDR3 sequences, approximately 14% were seen once, and the ten largest hold 11%. The sequencing used PBMCs from blood, collected approximately 13 days after vaccination. Every receptor here comes from a man aged 45 to 65 who received an inactivated influenza vaccine.

The V gene is TRBV12-3 or TRBV12-4, the J gene TRBJ2-2; D may match TRBD1 or TRBD2 (5 bases each). The V end lost 4 bases, the J end lost 0 bases, and 12 bases lay between the germline ends. The CDR3 is 16 amino acids. CDR3 sequence (DNA): TGTGCCAGCAGTTCCCCCGGGACCCCGAACACCGGGGAGCTGTTTTTT. This encodes CASSSPGTPNTGELFF.

The J gene is TRBJ2-7, the V gene TRBV7-8; TRBD2 agrees at 9 bases. After removal of 3 bases from V and 3 bases from J, the junction contained 3 bases not matched to a gene. CDR3 length: 14 amino acids. Germline V gives CDR1 SGHVS, CDR2 FQNEAQ. The CDR3 reads CASSLGLANYEQYF. The CDR3 coding sequence is TGTGCCAGCAGCTTGGGACTAGCCAACTACGAGCAGTACTTC.

This chain joins TRBV12-3 or TRBV12-4 and TRBJ1-1; 8 nucleotides agree with TRBD1. CDR3 length equals 15 residues. V lost 2 bases, J lost 4 bases, and 6 bases stayed unmatched. The CDR3 region has the DNA TGTGCCAGCAGTTTACCCCGGACAGGGAGCACTGAAGCTTTCTTT. The encoded protein is CASSLPRTGSTEAFF.

The CDR3: CATSRVTSGNTGELFF. In DNA form, the CDR3 reads TGTGCCACCAGCAGAGTTACTAGCGGGAACACCGGGGAGCTGTTTTTT. This sequence joins TRBV15 and TRBJ2-2; 8 bases are a match to TRBD2. J gave up 1 base and V 1 base, and 2 bases lay outside the gene matches. This CDR3 has 16 residues. Germline V gene data show CDR1 as LNHNV and CDR2 as YYDKDF (reference sequence).

This chain connects TRBV27 to TRBJ2-7; a weak D match, TRBD1 (5 bases). CDR1 and CDR2 (germline): MNHEY, SMNVEV (reference sequence). The V end was cut by 4 bases, the J end by 2 bases, with 12 bases between. The CDR3 length is 14 residues. The CDR3 sequence: CASSSSGSPYEQYF. The DNA for the CDR3 is TGTGCCAGCAGTTCATCAGGGTCCCCCTACGAGCAGTACTTC.

The chain links TRBV12-3 or TRBV12-4 to TRBJ2-7; D call uncertain. The length of the CDR3 is 14 residues. Trimming stripped 5 bases from V and 1 base from J, with 12 bases between. The CDR3 here is CASSVMYMSYEQYF. DNA of the CDR3: TGTGCCAGCAGTGTAATGTACATGTCCTACGAGCAGTACTTC.

The chain couples TRBV29-1 to TRBJ2-1, with D possibly TRBD2 on 6 matching bases. The CDR3 length is 13 residues. In germline, CDR1 is SQVTM, CDR2 ANQGSEA. V lost 7 bases and J lost 7, with 17 bases in between. The CDR3: CSASRRAANEQFF. CDR3 sequence (DNA): TGCAGCGCCAGCAGGAGGGCCGCAAATGAGCAGTTCTTC.

V usage is TRBV10-3 and J usage is TRBJ1-1; 8 bases are a match to TRBD1. With V trimmed by 7 bases and J by 2 bases, 12 bases remained unmatched. The germline gives CDR1 ENHRY, CDR2 SYGVKD. The CDR3 has 16 amino acids. The CDR3 here is CAITKRMGQANTEAFF. The CDR3 DNA reads TGTGCCATCACCAAGAGGATGGGACAGGCTAACACTGAAGCTTTCTTT.

The CDR3 reads CASRWGTNTGELFF. CDR3 coding DNA: TGTGCCAGCAGATGGGGGACCAACACCGGGGAGCTGTTTTTT. This sequence joins TRBV6-1 and TRBJ2-2, with D possibly called TRBD1 or TRBD2 (5 bases each). Per the germline V gene, CDR1 is MNHNS and CDR2 is SASEGT. The CDR3 consists of 14 residues. V shed 6 bases and J shed 2 bases, with 10 bases lying between them.

This clonotype was picked up many times. This sequence joins TRBV12-3 or TRBV12-4 and TRBJ1-5; 7 positions match TRBD1. The CDR3 is 15 residues long. The V segment lost 5 bases and the J segment 3 bases; nucleotides outside the gene matches: 7. In nucleotides, the CDR3 is TGTGCCAGCAGTGATCAGGGGGTCCCCAATCAGCCCCAGCATTTT. Translating it yields CASSDQGVPNQPQHF.

This clonotype was observed a handful of times. The CDR3 DNA reads TGTGCCTGGATGGGAAAGGGGCGAACTGAAGCTTTCTTT. Its translation: CAWMGKGRTEAFF. This chain uses TRBV30 with TRBJ1-1, with D tentatively TRBD1 (5 bases). This CDR3 is built from 13 residues. V was pared by 4 bases and J by 5 bases, with 14 bases between. Germline V gene data show CDR1 as GTSNPN and CDR2 as SVGIG (reference sequence).

This chain connects TRBV18 to TRBJ1-4; D may be TRBD1 (5 bases). Looked up from germline, CDR1 is KGHSH and CDR2 is LQKENI. V lost 2 bases, J lost 3 bases, and 10 bases lay in between. This CDR3 comprises 15 residues. CDR3 bases: TGTGCCAGCTCACCAAGCGACAGCGCTAATGAAAAACTGTTTTTT. It yields the protein CASSPSDSANEKLFF. The complete variable domain, with remaining parts taken from reference TRBV18 and TRBJ1-4, reads NAGVMQNPRHLVRRRGQEARLRCSPMKGHSHVYWYRQLPEEGLKFMVYLQKENIIDESGMPKERFSAEFPKEGPSILRIQQVVRGDSAAYFCASSPSDSANEKLFFGSGTQLSVL.

This clonotype was detected ten times or more. This rearrangement joins TRBV3-1 to TRBJ1-1; no firm D call. Trimming pared 1 base from V and 1 base from J, leaving 4 bases between. The CDR3 has 13 amino acids. Germline CDR1 and CDR2: LGHDT and YNNKEL (reference sequence). This chain's CDR3 is CASSQGRNTEAFF. CDR3 in DNA: TGTGCCAGCAGCCAAGGCAGGAACACTGAAGCTTTCTTT.

The V gene is TRBV7-8, the J gene TRBJ1-1, with D possibly matching TRBD1 (5 bases). V was cut by 4 bases and J by 6 bases, with 15 bases left in between. Germline lookup yields CDR1 SGHVS and CDR2 FQNEAQ. This CDR3 spans 14 amino acids. The CDR3 sequence: CASSYRDGWAEAFF. DNA for the CDR3: TGTGCCAGCAGCTACCGGGACGGGTGGGCTGAAGCTTTCTTT.

This clonotype was counted a few times. This sequence joins TRBV9 and TRBJ2-1, with TRBD2 matching over 11 bases. The CDR3 has 15 amino acids. After removal of 3 bases from V and 5 bases from J, the junction contained 4 bases not matched to a gene. Per germline, CDR1 SGDLS and CDR2 YYNGEE. The CDR3 region is CASSASGRQHNEQFF. As DNA, the CDR3 is TGTGCCAGCAGCGCTAGCGGGAGGCAGCACAATGAGCAGTTCTTC.

V usage is TRBV7-2 and J usage is TRBJ1-2; no definite D call. The V end was cut by 5 bases, the J end by 4 bases, with 17 bases between. The CDR3 length is 15 residues. The germline CDR1 and CDR2 sequences are SGHTA and FQGNSA. The CDR3 nucleotides read TGTGCCAGCAGCCTCAAAGGCCCGACAAGCTATGGCTACACCTTC. Its translation is CASSLKGPTSYGYTF.

In the case of this clonotype: Possible read error: a much larger clone is one base away. The chain joins TRBV6-5 to TRBJ1-1, with D uncertain. The CDR3 runs to 13 residues. V dropped 3 bases and J dropped 1 base, with 6 bases sitting between them. In germline, CDR1 is MNHEY, CDR2 SVGAGI. The CDR3 loop is CASSYTANTEAFF. The CDR3 coding sequence is TGTGCCAGCAGTTATACAGCGAACACTGAAGCTTTCTTT.

This clonotype was seen just once. The chain joins TRBV29-1 to TRBJ2-3; tentative D call: TRBD2 (6 bases). The V gene lost 4 bases and the J gene lost 4 bases, with 18 bases spanning the gap. Germline V CDR1 and CDR2: SQVTM, ANQGSEA. There are 15 residues in the CDR3. The CDR3 sequence is CSVGKDYSSSDTQYF. The CDR3 region has the DNA TGCAGCGTTGGTAAGGACTATTCCTCATCAGATACGCAGTATTTT.

V gene TRBV6-1 combines with J gene TRBJ1-2, with D perhaps matching TRBD1 (5 bases). This CDR3 spans 13 amino acids. The V end was cut by 3 bases, the J end by 3 bases, with 8 bases between. Germline CDR1 MNHNS, CDR2 SASEGT. The CDR3 region is CASSDRAYYGYTF. CDR3 sequence (DNA): TGTGCCAGCAGTGACAGGGCCTACTATGGCTACACCTTC.

This clonotype was found many times. This sequence joins TRBV20-1 and TRBJ2-1, with TRBD1 matching 7 bases. The junction had 14 bases not matched to a gene; V was cut back by 1 base and J by 14 bases. The CDR3 length is 14 residues. Germline V gene lookup returns CDR1 DFQATT and CDR2 SNEGSKA (reference sequence). The CDR3 DNA follows: TGCAGTGCTAGAGCCCCAAACAGGGGTCTTCTTGAGTTCTTC. Translation gives CSARAPNRGLLEFF.

This clonotype was found a few times. The chain recombines TRBV4-1 with TRBJ1-5; D is unresolved. Trimming took 2 bases from V and 2 from J, leaving 16 bases between them. CDR1 is MGHRA, CDR2 YSYEKL, per germline. This CDR3 has 17 residues. DNA of the CDR3: TGCGCCAGCAGCCAATTTTTCCGTGAGAGGGGCAATCAGCCCCAGCATTTT. Its translation: CASSQFFRERGNQPQHF.

The rearrangement joins TRBV10-3 to TRBJ2-3, with 12 bases lining up with TRBD2. The CDR3 runs 15 residues. Germline V gene sequence: CDR1 ENHRY, CDR2 SYGVKD. J gave up 5 bases and V 4 bases, and 4 bases lay outside the gene matches. DNA of the CDR3: TGTGCCATCAGTGTACTAGCGGGGGGTCAAGATACGCAGTATTTT. It codes for CAISVLAGGQDTQYF.

This clonotype was seen a handful of times. The rearrangement links TRBV5-1 to TRBJ2-1, with 9 bases aligning to TRBD2. Germline CDR1 is SGHRS and CDR2 is YFSETQ. J lost 4 bases, V lost 3 bases, and 5 bases had no gene match. This CDR3 contains 15 residues. CDR3 in amino acids: CASSWTGLAYNEQFF. In DNA form, the CDR3 reads TGCGCCAGCAGCTGGACGGGACTAGCTTACAATGAGCAGTTCTTC.

This clonotype has just a few counts. The chain links TRBV7-2 to TRBJ1-3, with D possibly being TRBD1 (5 bases). CDR1 is SGHTA and CDR2 is FQGNSA in the germline V gene. CDR3 length equals 14 residues. V was clipped by 1 base and J by 10 bases, with 14 bases between them. The CDR3 region is CASSLEASGTTIYF. In DNA form, the CDR3 reads TGTGCCAGCAGCTTAGAAGCAAGTGGGACGACCATATATTTT.

This clonotype was seen more than once but under ten times. The chain carries TRBV20-1 and TRBJ2-5, with D possibly called TRBD1 or TRBD2 (5 bases each). This CDR3 region has 15 residues. Looked up from germline, CDR1 is DFQATT and CDR2 is SNEGSKA (reference sequence). V lost 4 bases and J lost 1, with 16 bases in between. The CDR3 region is CSAKRGGGTQETQYF. The CDR3 DNA reads as TGCAGTGCTAAGAGGGGCGGCGGAACCCAAGAGACCCAGTACTTC.

The V and J genes are TRBV2 and TRBJ2-1; 8 bases match TRBD2. CDR3 size: 15 residues. Germline CDR1 is SNHLY and CDR2 is FYNNEI. The V segment lost 2 bases and the J segment 2 bases; nucleotides outside the gene matches: 2. CDR3 sequence: CASSEWGLAYNEQFF. The CDR3 DNA is TGTGCCAGCAGTGAATGGGGACTAGCCTACAATGAGCAGTTCTTC.